This T cell receptor (beta chain) was found in a study of cytomegalovirus exposure and HLA in healthy donors. This clone was counted between two and nine times. This PCR relied on a set of 60 Vbeta primers and 13 Jbeta primers. This table comes from immunoSEQ multiplex PCR, and its TCRdb copy is limited to in-frame clones, with some not included. Of about 130,000 clones listed, around two thirds are singletons. The CDR3 covers 17 residues. Germline V gene data show CDR1 as MNHEY and CDR2 as SMNVEV (reference sequence). V lost 0 bases to trimming and J lost 7 bases, with 16 bases between them. Source material: PBMCs. This receptor was taken from a man in his 60s in good health and CMV-seropositive. V gene TRBV27 combines with J gene TRBJ1-6; unclear D gene. DNA of the CDR3: TGTGCCAGCAGTTTATCGTACCAGCGGTTCTCAAATTCACCCCTCCACTTT. Translating it yields CASSLSYQRFSNSPLHF.